Detailed here is one T cell receptor (beta chain). The data belong to a study of patients and donors after allogeneic stem cell transplantation. CDR1 is SGDLS and CDR2 is YYNGEE in the germline V gene. Trimming shortened V by 0 bases and J by 0 bases, and 6 bases separated the two germline ends. CDR3 length: 14 amino acids. From the RT-PCR reads, TCRdb called clonotypes with MiXCR, one entry per CDR3 protein. The sample yields 150,000 to 200,000 distinct CDR3 sequences, approximately 41% seen once. The sequence derives from a human donor who was either an allogeneic HSCT recipient or a stem cell or donor lymphocyte infusion donor (not recorded which). It is not recorded whose cells these are; they may come from a transplant donor. The rearrangement uses TRBV9 and TRBJ1-2; no firm D call. The sample consisted of blood, either unsorted or a sorted T cell fraction (not recorded which). The CDR3 sequence: CASSVGGANYGYTF. CDR3 sequence (DNA): TGTGCCAGCAGCGTAGGGGGAGCTAACTATGGCTACACCTTC. Full variable domain (remainder filled in from reference TRBV9 and TRBJ1-2): DSGVTQTPKHLITATGQRVTLRCSPRSGDLSVYWYQQSLDQGLQFLIQYYNGEERAKGNILERFSAQQFPDLHSELNLSSLELGDSALYFCASSVGGANYGYTFGSGTRLTVV.